The clone carrying this TCR beta chain was recorded many times. Its antigen is unidentified. This sample stems from a study of T cells in Graves' hyperthyroidism and ophthalmopathy. Overall study results and limits: Appearing also in blood were most of the thyroid clonotypes expanded above 0.001.

Amplification targeted TCR beta CDR3 regions from RNA transcripts. Primed by the HTBI set, a first-round RT-PCR was run on the TCR CDR3. TCRdb reprocessed the multiplex PCR reads via MiXCR and lists one record per CDR3 protein. The table includes around 600,000 distinct CDR3 sequences, around 13% detected once. CDR1 DFQATT and CDR2 SNEGSKA come from the germline V gene (reference sequence). CDR3 length equals 16 residues. Trimming took 6 bases from V and 0 from J; bases not matched to a gene: 11. The chain uses TRBV20-1 and TRBJ1-2, with 9 bases aligning to TRBD1. Material for sequencing was blood. The TCR was taken from a woman aged 45-60 years with Graves' ophthalmopathy. CDR3 sequence: CSARDREGDANYGYTF. CDR3 nucleotides: TGCAGTGCCAGGGACAGGGAAGGGGATGCTAACTATGGCTACACCTTC.